This T cell receptor beta chain was identified in a study of CD8 T cells in ankylosing spondylitis. J lost 5 bases, V lost 4 bases, and 8 bases had no gene match. Per germline, CDR1 SGHRS and CDR2 YFSETQ. The CDR3 sequence is 14 residues long. Whole-study findings and limits: A motif in TCR beta, a set of eight highly homologous variants, appeared characteristic of ankylosing spondylitis blood. The study looked at matched synovial fluid samples from ankylosing spondylitis patients. Disease-linked clones were reported to be significantly enriched there.

TCRdb processed the 5' RACE reads anew with MiXCR; each CDR3 protein has one entry. The sample carries under 300,000 distinct CDR3 sequences, roughly 10% recorded once. Many counts were recorded for this clonotype. Antigen specificity is unknown. The receptor was derived from a male donor with ankylosing spondylitis or in good health (not recorded which). Input material: blood, either unsorted or a sorted T cell fraction (not recorded which). The chain links TRBV5-1 to TRBJ2-7; 8 nucleotides line up with TRBD1. CDR3 in amino acids: CASSHRDRSDEQYF. CDR3 DNA sequence: TGCGCCAGCAGCCACCGGGACAGGTCGGACGAGCAGTACTTC.